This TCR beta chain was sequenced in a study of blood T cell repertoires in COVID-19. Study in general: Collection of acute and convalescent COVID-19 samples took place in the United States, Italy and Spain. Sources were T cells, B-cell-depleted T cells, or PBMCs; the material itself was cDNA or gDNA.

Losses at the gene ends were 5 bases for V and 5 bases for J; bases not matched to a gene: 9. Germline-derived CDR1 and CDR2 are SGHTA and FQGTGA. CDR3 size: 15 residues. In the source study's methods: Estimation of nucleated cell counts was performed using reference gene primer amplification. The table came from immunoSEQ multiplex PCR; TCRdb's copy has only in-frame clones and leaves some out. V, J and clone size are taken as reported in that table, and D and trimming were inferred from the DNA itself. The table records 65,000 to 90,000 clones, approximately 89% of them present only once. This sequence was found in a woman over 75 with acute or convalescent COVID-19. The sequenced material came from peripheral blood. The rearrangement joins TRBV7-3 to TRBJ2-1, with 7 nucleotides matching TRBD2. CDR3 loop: CASSPRTSAHNEQFF. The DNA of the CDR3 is TGTGCCAGCAGCCCCCGAACTAGCGCTCACAATGAGCAGTTCTTC.